These T cell receptor beta chains were read from a single sample in a study of identical twins' blood T cells. TCRdb itself ran the 5' RACE reads through MiXCR, one entry per CDR3 protein. The table shows 350,000 to 400,000 distinct CDR3 sequences, with about 28% occurring only once. What was sequenced was PBMCs. The receptors were gathered from a woman aged 18 to 49 in good health. The CDR3 runs from the conserved cysteine through the conserved F or W. A D gene is named only where the DNA matches it firmly. Clone size is stated in some rows and not others, as once, few, many or a class when expanded.

d_call cdr3_length j_call clone_size v_call cdr3_aa cdr3_nt
TRBD1 15 TRBJ1-1 . TRBV5-1 CASSPRTGRDTEAFF TGCGCCAGCAGCCCCCGGACAGGGAGGGACACTGAAGCTTTCTTT
. 11 TRBJ1-2 . TRBV4-2 CASSTGTGQNF TGTGCCAGCAGTACTGGAACAGGGCAGAACTTC
TRBD2 16 TRBJ2-2 . TRBV5-1 CASSLATSANTGELFF TGCGCCAGCAGCTTAGCGACTAGCGCGAACACCGGGGAGCTGTTTTTT
. 13 TRBJ2-1 . TRBV29-1 CSVVGTPSNEQFF TGCAGCGTTGTTGGTACACCTTCCAATGAGCAGTTCTTC
. 17 TRBJ2-1 . TRBV4-2 CASSQDGGGGPYNEQFF TGTGCCAGCAGCCAAGATGGGGGCGGAGGTCCCTACAATGAGCAGTTCTTC
. 13 TRBJ1-2 few TRBV7-9 CASSLHRDYGYTF TGTGCCAGCAGCTTACACAGAGACTATGGCTACACCTTC
TRBD1 15 TRBJ2-1 few TRBV27 CASSMGQISYNEQFF TGTGCCAGCAGTATGGGACAGATCTCCTACAATGAGCAGTTCTTC
. 15 TRBJ2-3 . TRBV7-6 CAIGSITGVGDTQYF TGTGCCATAGGAAGTATCACGGGAGTGGGAGATACGCAGTATTTT
. 14 TRBJ1-2 . TRBV20-1 CSATQGYNSYGYTF TGCAGTGCCACACAGGGATACAATAGCTATGGCTACACCTTC
. 19 TRBJ1-5 few TRBV23-1 CASSQFFSGTLEGRQPQHF TGCGCCAGCAGTCAATTCTTCTCAGGAACGCTTGAAGGTCGTCAGCCCCAGCATTTT
TRBD2 16 TRBJ2-1 . TRBV7-9 CASSTVAGKSYNEQFF TGTGCCAGCAGCACGGTAGCGGGAAAATCCTACAATGAGCAGTTCTTC
TRBD1 14 TRBJ1-3 once TRBV28 CASSLGGQWNTIYF TGTGCCAGCAGTTTAGGGGGACAGTGGAACACCATATATTTT
. 15 TRBJ1-6 . TRBV18 CASSPPRGGDSPLHF TGTGCCAGCTCACCACCGAGGGGAGGGGATTCACCCCTCCACTTT
. 13 TRBJ2-5 few TRBV3-1 CASSQDRHGTQYF TGTGCCAGCAGCCAAGATAGGCATGGGACCCAGTACTTC
. 14 TRBJ1-6 . TRBV3-1 CASSPLHKNSPLHF TGTGCCAGCAGCCCCCTCCACAAGAATTCACCCCTCCACTTT
. 11 TRBJ2-1 . TRBV7-2 CASGRENEQFF TGTGCCAGCGGACGGGAAAATGAGCAGTTCTTC
. 11 TRBJ1-1 . TRBV5-1 CASSSGDEAFF TGCGCCAGCAGCTCCGGGGACGAAGCTTTCTTT
TRBD1 13 TRBJ1-1 . TRBV29-1 CSVRGGGGTGAFF TGCAGCGTTAGGGGCGGAGGGGGCACTGGAGCTTTCTTT
. 16 TRBJ1-2 few TRBV27 CASSPHLGSAAYGYTF TGTGCCAGCAGTCCCCATTTAGGATCGGCCGCCTATGGCTACACCTTC
. 14 TRBJ2-3 few TRBV19 CASSTPGGTDTQYF TGTGCCAGTAGTACCCCTGGCGGCACTGATACGCAGTATTTT
TRBD1 15 TRBJ2-1 few TRBV6-5 CASSKGQPRNNEQFF TGTGCCAGCAGTAAGGGACAGCCACGAAACAATGAGCAGTTCTTC
. 16 TRBJ2-7 once TRBV27 CASSLRGSLNSYEQYF TGTGCCAGCAGTTTAAGGGGTTCATTAAACTCCTACGAGCAGTACTTC
. 13 TRBJ2-5 . TRBV20-1 CSASSGSVETQYF TGCAGTGCTAGTTCTGGATCGGTAGAGACCCAGTACTTC
TRBD1 15 TRBJ1-1 few TRBV6-5 CASSYSYRGNTEAFF TGTGCCAGCAGTTACTCTTACAGGGGGAACACTGAAGCTTTCTTT
. 14 TRBJ2-1 few TRBV7-2 CASSNGGAYNEQFF TGTGCCAGCAGTAACGGGGGAGCCTACAATGAGCAGTTCTTC
. 10 TRBJ2-1 few TRBV20-1 CSATDHEQFF TGCAGTGCCACGGACCATGAGCAGTTCTTC
TRBD2 15 TRBJ2-1 medium-sized TRBV24-1 CATSDSGTSINEQFF TGTGCCACCAGTGATTCCGGGACTAGTATTAATGAGCAGTTCTTC
. 16 TRBJ1-5 . TRBV20-1 CSARPGGFFSNQPQHF TGCAGTGCTCGTCCCGGGGGTTTTTTTAGCAATCAGCCCCAGCATTTT
. 14 TRBJ2-7 . TRBV10-3 CAISESEGKREQYF TGTGCCATCAGTGAGTCAGAAGGGAAGCGGGAGCAGTACTTC
TRBD1 15 TRBJ2-3 . TRBV3-1 CASSPGTGCTDTQYF TGTGCCAGCAGCCCCGGGACAGGATGCACAGATACGCAGTATTTT
. 13 TRBJ2-3 . TRBV5-1 CASSLRPTGTQYF TGCGCCAGCAGCTTGAGGCCAACAGGTACGCAGTATTTT
. 16 TRBJ1-2 . TRBV2 CATSSGTPNPNYGYTF TGTGCCACCTCCTCCGGGACGCCCAACCCGAACTATGGCTACACCTTC
. 14 TRBJ1-3 few TRBV20-1 CSAGTQSSGNTIYF TGCAGTGCAGGGACTCAGAGCTCTGGAAACACCATATATTTT
. 14 TRBJ2-3 . TRBV12-3/TRBV12-4 CASKPASHRYAQYF TGTGCCAGCAAGCCTGCCTCGCACAGATACGCGCAGTATTTT
. 14 TRBJ2-7 . TRBV20-1 CSAHPGESSYEQYF TGCAGTGCCCACCCGGGGGAAAGCTCCTACGAGCAGTACTTC
TRBD1 14 TRBJ2-1 . TRBV5-1 CASIEGQWYNEQFF TGCGCCAGCATAGAGGGACAGTGGTACAATGAGCAGTTCTTC
. 15 TRBJ2-2 . TRBV2 CASRQGSTAAGELFF TGTGCCAGCAGACAAGGGAGTACTGCGGCCGGGGAGCTGTTTTTT
. 12 TRBJ1-1 . TRBV6-6 CAISSPPTEAFF TGTGCCATCAGTTCTCCCCCCACTGAAGCTTTCTTT
TRBD2 16 TRBJ2-5 many TRBV3-1 CASSQTLAGVRKTQYF TGTGCCAGCAGCCAAACCCTAGCGGGAGTTCGGAAGACCCAGTACTTC
. 12 TRBJ1-2 few TRBV29-1 CSSSGGVYGYTF TGCAGCTCCTCGGGGGGGGTCTATGGCTACACCTTC
TRBD1 14 TRBJ2-1 many TRBV29-1 CSVEDRTGANEQFF TGCAGCGTTGAAGATCGGACAGGGGCGAATGAGCAGTTCTTC
. 15 TRBJ1-1 many TRBV18 CASSPNEGLNTEAFF TGTGCCAGCTCACCAAATGAGGGGTTGAACACTGAAGCTTTCTTT
TRBD1 13 TRBJ1-2 few TRBV7-9 CAGLKGTDYGYTF TGTGCCGGTTTAAAAGGGACAGACTATGGCTACACCTTC
. 12 TRBJ1-1 few TRBV2 CASAGANTEAFF TGTGCCAGCGCGGGAGCGAACACTGAAGCTTTCTTT
TRBD2 14 TRBJ2-3 . TRBV6-2/TRBV6-3 CASRLGLASDTQYF TGTGCCAGCAGGTTGGGACTAGCGTCAGATACGCAGTATTTT
TRBD2 15 TRBJ2-7 few TRBV19 CASSRGLAVTYEQYF TGTGCCAGTAGTCGGGGACTAGCGGTAACCTACGAGCAGTACTTC
TRBD1 16 TRBJ1-6 few TRBV10-3 CAISDGQGGRNSPLHF TGTGCCATCAGTGATGGACAGGGTGGTCGAAATTCACCCCTCCACTTT